The rows below give T cell receptor beta chains drawn from one sample of a study of T cell repertoires in cytomegalovirus infection. TCRdb re-derived calls from the reads in MiXCR, one entry per CDR3 protein. The data show approximately 730,000 distinct CDR3 sequences, with about 30% seen just once and 15% to 20% held by the top ten. The antigens for these receptors are not known. This specimen consisted of cultured PBMCs, obtained from culture after CMV antigen stimulation. The receptors were sampled from a human donor in good health (CMV status not recorded). Some clones in this sample may be carry-over from other donors' samples. The CDR3 runs from the conserved cysteine through the conserved F or W. D genes are given only for firm matches. The listing skips clone size in some rows; elsewhere it reads once, few, many or a size class.

V: TRBV7-6; size: many; J: TRBJ1-2; D: NA; CDR3: CASSLGRGGYGYTF; DNA: TGTGCCAGCAGCTTAGGCCGGGGAGGCTATGGCTACACCTTC
V: TRBV7-2; size: many; J: TRBJ2-7; D: NA; CDR3: CASSFSYTPYEQYF; DNA: TGTGCCAGCAGTTTTAGCTACACCCCCTACGAGCAGTACTTC
V: TRBV7-9; size: few; J: TRBJ1-4; D: NA; CDR3: CASSVAGSNEKLFF; DNA: TGTGCCAGCAGCGTGGCGGGGTCTAATGAAAAACTGTTTTTT
V: TRBV5-1; size: NA; J: TRBJ2-1; D: TRBD2; CDR3: CASSLVRRGGYNEQFF; DNA: TGCGCCAGCAGCTTGGTCCGCCGGGGGGGTTACAATGAGCAGTTCTTC
V: TRBV29-1; size: NA; J: TRBJ2-3; D: NA; CDR3: CSVEIPSESTDTQYF; DNA: TGCAGCGTTGAAATCCCCTCCGAGAGCACAGATACGCAGTATTTT
V: TRBV7-2; size: many; J: TRBJ2-1; D: NA; CDR3: CASSLAPGEQFF; DNA: TGTGCCAGCAGCTTAGCTCCGGGAGAGCAGTTCTTC
V: TRBV19; size: NA; J: TRBJ2-7; D: NA; CDR3: CATSYTGSPYEQYF; DNA: TGTGCCACCTCCTACACGGGATCCCCCTACGAGCAGTACTTC
V: TRBV5-4; size: NA; J: TRBJ2-2; D: TRBD2; CDR3: CASSWGWTRNTGELFF; DNA: TGTGCCAGCAGCTGGGGGTGGACTAGGAACACCGGGGAGCTGTTTTTT
V: TRBV20-1; size: once; J: TRBJ2-7; D: TRBD1; CDR3: CSARPGQRGEQYF; DNA: TGCAGTGCTAGGCCGGGACAGAGAGGCGAGCAGTACTTC
V: TRBV7-9; size: NA; J: TRBJ2-1; D: NA; CDR3: CASSPTSVGGWSYNEQFF; DNA: TGTGCCAGCAGCCCCACGAGCGTCGGGGGCTGGTCCTACAATGAGCAGTTCTTC
V: TRBV4-1; size: NA; J: TRBJ2-3; D: TRBD2; CDR3: CASSQGGGRSTDTQYF; DNA: TGCGCCAGCAGCCAAGGGGGCGGGAGGAGCACAGATACGCAGTATTTT